The subject of this entry is one TCR beta chain. Its antigen has not been determined. No clone much larger than this one lies a single base away; base qualities are absent. This sample was included in a study of blood T cells in healthy people across ages (dated by TCRdb to the mid-2010s). Study-level background: In model experiments, roughly one uniquely barcoded TCR beta cDNA molecule per two T cells was captured by template switching. To avoid experimental bias, donors of different ages were spread randomly across the sequencing lanes. The donors were divided into four age groups: young (average around 16 years), middle-aged (about 39), aged (about 60) and long-lived (more than 75). Age-related changes in TCR beta repertoire diversity were measured in the study by deep sequencing normalized with unique cDNA molecular identifiers. The study analyzed two additional independent replicas of 1 million unique cDNA reads from the same blood draw for two donors, one aged 18 to 30 and one aged 80 or older. Beyond this particular receptor, the publication reports: Because the CMV infection status of the donors was unknown, age-related changes in expanded clonotypes may potentially have been confounded. Because profiling used bulk unsorted PBMCs, naive and antigen-experienced compartments could not be compared conclusively. Estimates of total diversity based on one million sequenced T cells were considered lower bounds and underestimates. The percentage of naive T cells measured by flow cytometry correlated strongly with observed TCR beta diversity. Compared with the aged group, the long-lived group had more naive CD4+ T cells, fewer expanded clones and increased TCR diversity, a pattern suggesting age selection. As age increased, observed TCR beta diversity per million T cells dropped in a roughly linear way, and a significant reduction was already evident by age about 40.

The donors were roughly 39 Caucasian individuals from Russia, aged 6 to 90 years, who were systemically healthy. Around 10 milliliters of peripheral blood were drawn from each donor into EDTA-treated Vacutainer tubes. Ficoll-Paque density-gradient centrifugation was used to isolate PBMCs, with at least 7 million per sample. Trizol reagent was used to extract total RNA from the PBMCs, yielding at least 5.5 micrograms per sample. The percentages of naive CD45RAhigh/CD27high T cells were determined by flow cytometry on a PBMC aliquot from every donor. The CDR3, cysteine through phenylalanine, is 14 amino acids long. Of the read, only the CDR3 DNA is kept; its 42 bases are in frame from base 1. From a lookup of the germline V gene, CDR1 and CDR2 are SNHLY and FYNNEI. V is shortened by 7 bases, J by 4 bases, and the region joining them spans 15 bases. The receptor library was made with 5' RACE. This sample was sequenced with an Illumina HiSeq 2500. A second roughly 7 to 12 cycle PCR used a sample-barcoded 5' primer and a J-beta primer mix. Each TCR beta cDNA molecule received a unique molecular identifier from a template-switch 5' adaptor carrying 12 random nucleotides. Each sample yielded at least 2.5 million CDR3-containing paired-end reads. The Mint cDNA synthesis kit, primed by a TRBC-specific oligonucleotide, was used to synthesize first-strand cDNA from all RNA. After uracil-DNA glycosylase treatment, a first 18-cycle PCR used universal primers M1SS and BC2_uni_R on all cDNA. The source study handled its data this way. Each sample was normalized by randomly selecting 1 million high-quality reads, each carrying a distinct molecular identifier. Reads with shared molecular identifiers were discarded instead of being binned into consensus sequences. MiTCR, run with a Q25 quality threshold and the strictest error-elimination algorithm, handled CDR3 identification, clonotype clustering and error correction. A nonparametric unseen species model with Euler transformation was used to estimate lower-bound total TCR beta diversity. The raw public data were reprocessed by TCRdb itself: fastp quality trimming at Q25, MiXCR clonotype calling, in-frame beta chains only. When rows share a CDR3 protein, they turn into one entry using the most common DNA and genes. The V and J calls shown here were made by TCRdb, not taken from the authors' results. The sample table shows 600,000 or so distinct CDR3 sequences, and over 20% are seen once. Of the sample, 3.5% to 4% is held by the ten largest clones.

The sequence was collected from a man in his sixties or seventies in good health. Rearrangement joined TRBV2 to TRBJ2-3; the D gene is perhaps TRBD1, from 6 matching bases. The specimen was blood. CDR3 region: CASTLDRIADTQYF. In nucleotides, the sequence is TGTGCCAGCACTTTGGACAGAATCGCAGATACGCAGTATTTT.